Listed below are T cell receptor beta chains from one sample, sequenced in a study of blood T cell repertoires in COVID-19. Repertoires were generated with immunoSEQ multiplex PCR, while TCRdb's copy carries only in-frame clones and drops some. The data hold 170,000 or so clones, with 85% to 90% observed a single time. The sample taken for sequencing was peripheral blood. The receptors stem from a man aged 40-50 years with active or convalescent COVID-19. Each CDR3 is given with its conserved first and last residue. D genes are given only for firm matches. Expanded clones are given a class, and other clones once, few, many or no size at all.

NA	TRBJ2-7	TRBV7-9	few	TGTGCCAGCAGCTCAAACTACGAGCAGTACTTC	CASSSNYEQYF
TRBD1	TRBJ1-3	TRBV29-1	NA	TGCAGTGCCGGACAGGGGACTGGAAACACCATATATTTT	CSAGQGTGNTIYF
TRBD1	TRBJ2-4	TRBV3-1/TRBV3-2	NA	TGTGCCAGCAGCCAAGCAGGGGGCAAAAACATTCAGTACTTC	CASSQAGGKNIQYF
NA	TRBJ2-5	TRBV7-9	NA	TGTGCCAGCAGCTCTTTAGAGGAGACCCAGTACTTC	CASSSLEETQYF
TRBD2	TRBJ2-3	TRBV9	NA	TGTGCCAGCAGCGTAGGGGGACTATCGGCTACAGATACGCAGTATTTT	CASSVGGLSATDTQYF
NA	TRBJ1-5	TRBV2	NA	TGTGCCAGCAGTGAACTGGACACCAATCAGCCCCAGCATTTT	CASSELDTNQPQHF
TRBD1	TRBJ2-1	TRBV3-1/TRBV3-2	NA	TGTGCCAGCAGCCACACCGGGACAGAGTACAATGAGCAGTTCTTC	CASSHTGTEYNEQFF
TRBD1	TRBJ2-7	TRBV5-1	NA	TGCGCCAGCAGCCTGGGGGACAGGGACACCTACGAGCAGTACTTC	CASSLGDRDTYEQYF
TRBD1	TRBJ2-7	TRBV24-1	NA	TGTGCCACCAGTGATCCTCCCGGACAGGGTTCTGCCGAGCAGTACTTC	CATSDPPGQGSAEQYF
TRBD2	TRBJ2-7	TRBV6-5	NA	TGTGCCAGCAGTTACCACCGGGAGGTAGCCTACGAGCAGTACTTC	CASSYHREVAYEQYF
NA	TRBJ1-1	TRBV9	NA	TGTGCCAGCAGCGTCACGGGTTTAAGTGAAGCTTTCTTT	CASSVTGLSEAFF
NA	TRBJ1-2	TRBV28	NA	TGTGCCAGCAGTTTAACAGCTAACTATGGCTACACCTTC	CASSLTANYGYTF
NA	TRBJ2-7	TRBV5-4	NA	TGTGCCAGCAGCTCGTGGACAGAGATGTACGAGCAGTACTTC	CASSSWTEMYEQYF
NA	TRBJ2-7	TRBV11-2	NA	TGTGCCAGCAGCTTAGATTTACAGGGAAGCTACGAGCAGTACTTC	CASSLDLQGSYEQYF
NA	TRBJ1-1	TRBV9	NA	TGTGCCAGCAGCTGGGACACCGGCGGGAGGGAAGCTTTCTTT	CASSWDTGGREAFF
NA	TRBJ1-1	TRBV6-2/TRBV6-3	NA	TGTGCCAGCAGTTACGTGAGGGAGGGAAGTGTTGAAGCTTTCTTT	CASSYVREGSVEAFF
TRBD1	TRBJ2-3	TRBV18	NA	TGTGCCAGCTCACAAGGACAGGGTGCGGCAGATACGCAGTATTTT	CASSQGQGAADTQYF
NA	TRBJ1-3	TRBV9	NA	TGTGCCAGCAGTTCCGGTGCAGGGTCTATCTCTGGAAACACCATATATTTT	CASSSGAGSISGNTIYF
NA	TRBJ2-1	TRBV6-1	NA	TGTGCCAGCAGTGAAGCGCTTACAGGGAATGAGCAGTTCTTC	CASSEALTGNEQFF